This T cell receptor beta chain was identified in a study of T cell repertoires in cytomegalovirus infection. General observations from the study: Cumulative frequency of public TCR beta families picked out carriers of CMV plus the relevant HLA. HLA-C-restricted CMV-specific TCR beta clonotypes were dominant in the ex vivo response.

Germline CDR1 and CDR2: SGHVS and FNYEAQ. Trimming took 5 bases from V and 3 from J; bases not matched to a gene: 9. This CDR3 region has 16 residues. Concerning this clonotype itself: The antigen is undetermined.

TCRdb called the reads again in MiXCR, with one record for every CDR3 protein. The sample includes approximately 30,000 distinct CDR3 sequences, roughly a fifth of them seen just once. This chain links TRBV7-6 with TRBJ1-4; 7 positions match TRBD1. The starting material was CD8+ T cells from cultured PBMCs, obtained from culture after CMV antigen stimulation. This TCR came from a human donor in good health (CMV status not recorded). Some clones in this sample may be carry-over from other donors' samples. CDR3 sequence: CASSPEGGRPNEKLFF. The CDR3 nucleotides are TGTGCCAGCAGCCCCGAAGGGGGCAGGCCTAATGAAAAACTGTTTTTT.